A single T cell receptor beta chain is shown here with its context. What it recognizes is unknown. This sample stems from a study of blood T cells in healthy people across ages. Study-wide results and caveats: Because sorting was not performed, PBMCs prevented conclusive naive versus antigen-experienced comparison. Higher diversity, along with more naive CD4+ cells, distinguished long-lived donors from aged donors.

The use of a sample-barcoded 5' primer and a J-beta primer mix characterized a second PCR of 7 to 11 cycles. All samples yielded 2.5 million or more CDR3-containing paired-end reads. TCRdb re-called the 5' RACE reads through MiXCR, storing one row per CDR3 protein. The sample lists 650,000 or so distinct CDR3 sequences; roughly half were seen once. Healthy Caucasian individuals from Russia aged roughly 6 to 100 were enrolled as donors. Germline-derived CDR1 and CDR2 are DFQATT and SNEGSKA (reference sequence). The CDR3 consists of 15 residues. Trimming cost V 3 bases and J 4 bases; bases outside gene matches: 12.

The V gene is TRBV20-1, the J gene TRBJ2-7; TRBD1 matches at 7 bases. The material sequenced was blood. This TCR was sampled from a woman of 80 years or more in good health. The chain's CDR3 is CSARSQGKYGYEQYF. CDR3 bases: TGCAGTGCTAGGTCACAGGGGAAATATGGGTACGAGCAGTACTTC.